One sample yielded the 30 T cell receptor beta chains listed below, sequenced in a study of blood T cell repertoires in COVID-19. The data were produced by immunoSEQ multiplex PCR, yet TCRdb's version contains in-frame clones alone and is incomplete. The sample lists 380,000 or so clones, 80% to 90% occurring once. The sequencing sample was made of PBMCs or T cells enriched from blood (not recorded which). These receptors all stem from a man in his thirties or forties who had recovered from COVID-19.

This chain joins TRBV5-1 and TRBJ1-4; D is undetermined. The V gene's germline CDR1 is SGHRS and CDR2 YFSETQ. The ends were cut back, 0 bases at V and 0 bases at J, with 3 bases in the middle. This CDR3 is 14 amino acids long. The CDR3 region has the DNA TGCGCCAGCAGCTTGGACACAACTAATGAAAAACTGTTTTTT. Its protein is CASSLDTTNEKLFF.

The V and J genes are TRBV13 and TRBJ1-2; D ambiguous. CDR3 size: 12 residues. The V end lost 5 bases, the J end lost 5 bases, and 9 bases lay between the germline ends. Per the germline V gene, CDR1 is PRHDT and CDR2 is FYEKMQ (reference sequence). The CDR3 nucleotides are TGTGCCAGCAGCCCCCCAACTTATGGCTACACCTTC. Translated, it gives CASSPPTYGYTF.

This chain joins TRBV2 and TRBJ1-5, with D perhaps matching TRBD1 (6 bases). V was cut by 2 bases and J by 3 bases, with 11 bases left in between. Germline lookup yields CDR1 SNHLY and CDR2 FYNNEI. This CDR3 is built from 15 residues. The CDR3 spells CASSELQGINQPQHF. CDR3 nucleotide sequence: TGTGCCAGCAGTGAACTACAGGGAATCAATCAGCCCCAGCATTTT.

This chain joins TRBV13 and TRBJ1-5, with TRBD1 matching 9 bases. The CDR3 loop spans 17 amino acids. Germline CDR1 and CDR2: PRHDT and FYEKMQ (reference sequence). The V segment lost 5 bases and the J segment 0 bases; nucleotides outside the gene matches: 8. For the CDR3, the DNA is TGTGCCAGCAGCGGCCGGGACAGGGCACATAGCAATCAGCCCCAGCATTTT. Translation: CASSGRDRAHSNQPQHF. Looking up the rest from reference TRBV13 and TRBJ1-5 gives the full variable domain: AAGVIQSPRHLIKEKRETATLKCYPIPRHDTVYWYQQGPGQDPQFLISFYEKMQSDKGSIPDRFSAQQFSDYHSELNMSSLELGDSALYFCASSGRDRAHSNQPQHFGDGTRLSIL.

This chain connects TRBV13 to TRBJ2-7; tentative D call: TRBD2 (6 bases). Trimming stripped 2 bases from V and 1 base from J, with 9 bases between. This CDR3 is built from 14 residues. Per germline, CDR1 PRHDT and CDR2 FYEKMQ (reference sequence). The CDR3 region is CASSLWGVSYEQYF. The CDR3 bases are TGTGCCAGCAGCTTATGGGGGGTATCCTACGAGCAGTACTTC.

V usage is TRBV3-1 (or the pseudogene TRBV3-2) and J usage is TRBJ1-5; 8 nucleotides match TRBD1. This CDR3 is 17 amino acids long. The germline CDR1 and CDR2 sequences are LGHDT and YNNKEL (reference sequence). The V and J ends lost 4 bases and 2 bases, in that order; junction bases with no gene match: 10. The CDR3 region is CASSPGFDRGGNQPQHF. CDR3 nucleotide sequence: TGTGCCAGCAGCCCAGGCTTCGACAGGGGCGGCAATCAGCCCCAGCATTTT.

The chain combines TRBV3-1 (or the pseudogene TRBV3-2) with TRBJ2-3; 7 bases line up with TRBD1. The CDR3 runs to 15 residues. The V segment lost 0 bases and the J segment 6 bases; nucleotides outside the gene matches: 6. Germline assignment: CDR1 LGHDT and CDR2 YNNKEL (reference sequence). The CDR3 sequence: CASSQDGTVADTQYF. The CDR3 DNA reads as TGTGCCAGCAGCCAAGATGGGACAGTCGCCGATACGCAGTATTTT.

The chain has TRBV5-6 and TRBJ2-1, with 7 nucleotides matching TRBD1. V was pared by 4 bases and J by 5 bases, with 6 bases of the junction left unmatched. The CDR3 has 14 residues. Germline V CDR1 and CDR2: SGHDT, YYEEEE. In nucleotides, the CDR3 is TGTGCCAGCAGCCCACAGGGGCAACACAATGAGCAGTTCTTC. It codes for CASSPQGQHNEQFF. Looking up the rest from reference TRBV5-6 and TRBJ2-1 gives the full variable domain: DAGVTQSPTHLIKTRGQQVTLRCSPKSGHDTVSWYQQALGQGPQFIFQYYEEEERQRGNFPDRFSGHQFPNYSSELNVNALLLGDSALYLCASSPQGQHNEQFFGPGTRLTVL.

The rearrangement links TRBV5-1 to TRBJ2-7; 8 bases match TRBD1. Germline V gene data show CDR1 as SGHRS and CDR2 as YFSETQ. This CDR3 comprises 15 residues. Germline trimming cut 0 bases from V and 4 bases from J; bases unmatched to any gene: 6. DNA of the CDR3: TGCGCCAGCAGCTTGGAATCTGACAGGGGTTACGAGCAGTACTTC. This encodes CASSLESDRGYEQYF.

The chain employs TRBV5-1 and TRBJ2-3, with 11 bases identical to TRBD1. Trimming removed 3 bases from V and 6 bases from J; junction bases left unmatched: 9. Germline CDR1 is SGHRS and CDR2 is YFSETQ. The CDR3 loop spans 16 amino acids. The CDR3 bases are TGCGCCAGCAGCTCGGGGACAGGGGGGACCGGGGATACGCAGTATTTT. This encodes CASSSGTGGTGDTQYF.

V and J are TRBV19 and TRBJ2-5; D gene unclear. Deletions cut 5 bases from V and 4 bases from J, with 11 bases between. CDR1 is LNHDA, CDR2 SQIVND, per germline (reference sequence). CDR3 length: 13 residues. CDR3 amino acids: CASSFSDLETQYF. Written as DNA, the CDR3 is TGTGCCAGTAGTTTTTCAGATTTAGAGACCCAGTACTTC.

J is TRBJ2-5 and V is TRBV5-1; D is perhaps TRBD1 (6 bases). This CDR3 comprises 14 residues. Between the trimmed V and J ends, which lost 0 bases and 5 bases, there was a span of 11 bases. In germline, CDR1 is SGHRS, CDR2 YFSETQ. The CDR3 spells CASSLATGRETQYF. CDR3 bases: TGCGCCAGCAGCTTGGCCACAGGGCGGGAGACCCAGTACTTC.

The V gene is TRBV5-6, the J gene TRBJ1-2; maybe TRBD1 (6 bases). This CDR3 is 13 amino acids long. CDR1 SGHDT and CDR2 YYEEEE come from the germline V gene. The V end was cut by 4 bases, the J end by 8 bases, with 15 bases between. In DNA form, the CDR3 reads TGTGCCAGCAGCCTGGCAGGGGCCGGGGGCTACACCTTC. This encodes CASSLAGAGGYTF.

The CDR3 loop is CASTDPTGPTYEQYF. CDR3 DNA: TGTGCCAGCACCGACCCGACAGGCCCGACCTACGAGCAGTACTTC. The chain employs TRBV6-5 and TRBJ2-7; possible D gene TRBD1, 6 bases. V lost 7 bases to trimming and J lost 2 bases, with 18 bases between them. The germline V gene has CDR1 MNHEY and CDR2 SVGAGI. The CDR3 spans 15 residues.

This chain connects TRBV7-9 to TRBJ2-7; 8 bases map to TRBD1. Germline V gene data show CDR1 as SEHNR and CDR2 as FQNEAQ (reference sequence). This CDR3 region has 15 residues. After removal of 5 bases from V and 2 bases from J, the junction contained 8 bases not matched to a gene. The CDR3 reads CASSLKDRGTYEQYF. The DNA of the CDR3 is TGTGCCAGCAGCCTAAAAGACAGGGGTACCTACGAGCAGTACTTC.

Of note for this clone: This CDR3 is also generated by other DNA sequences in the sample. The V gene is TRBV5-5, the J gene TRBJ1-1, with 8 positions matching TRBD1. Germline V CDR1 and CDR2: SGHKS, YYEKEE (reference sequence). V trimming: 3 bases; J trimming: 5 bases; junction bases outside the gene matches: 6. This CDR3 has 14 amino acids. The CDR3 is CASSSGQGGTEAFF. For the CDR3, the DNA is TGTGCCAGCAGCTCAGGACAGGGTGGAACTGAAGCTTTCTTT.

The CDR3 DNA follows: TGCGCCAGCAGCCAGGCAACAGGGACCCCCTCTGGCTACACCTTC. Translation: CASSQATGTPSGYTF. The chain has TRBV4-3 and TRBJ1-2, with D possibly matching TRBD1 (6 bases). Germline values: CDR1 LGHNA, CDR2 YSLEER. CDR3 length: 15 residues. V was pared by 3 bases and J by 7 bases, with 18 bases between.

This clone was counted only a few times. Here the CDR3 DNA reads TGTGCCAGCAGCGTAGATGGCCTGGGCATCCAGCCCCAGCATTTT. Residues: CASSVDGLGIQPQHF. The rearrangement uses TRBV9 and TRBJ1-5; D is uncertain. CDR1 is SGDLS and CDR2 is YYNGEE in the germline V gene. The CDR3 spans 15 residues. V lost 0 bases and J lost 7, with 14 bases in between.

The rearrangement joins TRBV10-3 to TRBJ1-6; the match to TRBD1 covers 11 bases. V lost 6 bases to trimming and J lost 10 bases; unmatched junction nucleotides: 8. Germline CDR1 is ENHRY and CDR2 is SYGVKD. The CDR3 extends over 15 amino acids. CDR3 loop: CAIRPGQGEGSPLHF. The CDR3 DNA is TGTGCCATCAGGCCGGGACAGGGGGAAGGGTCACCCCTCCACTTT.

The chain uses TRBV9 and TRBJ2-5, with 11 bases that match TRBD2. Germline V gene data show CDR1 as SGDLS and CDR2 as YYNGEE. This CDR3 comprises 16 residues. Trimming at V came to 0 bases and at J to 5 bases, leaving 6 bases not matched to a gene. The CDR3 loop reads CASSVVAGGPWETQYF. In DNA form, the CDR3 reads TGTGCCAGCAGCGTAGTAGCGGGGGGGCCTTGGGAGACCCAGTACTTC.

This clone was picked up a small number of times. The genes are TRBV7-9 and TRBJ1-5; TRBD1 is a possible D gene (5 bases). This CDR3 comprises 13 residues. Germline V gene lookup returns CDR1 SEHNR and CDR2 FQNEAQ (reference sequence). V lost 1 base and J 4 bases, leaving 5 bases between the germline ends. CDR3 DNA: TGTGCCAGCAGCTTAGGACAGAATCAGCCCCAGCATTTT. Translated: CASSLGQNQPQHF.

The chain is built from TRBV6-5 and TRBJ1-1; tentatively, D is TRBD1 (5 bases). The CDR3 loop spans 11 amino acids. CDR1 is MNHEY, CDR2 SVGAGI, per germline. Trimming stripped 7 bases from V and 11 bases from J, with 14 bases between. CDR3 in amino acids: CASTRWGLAFF. CDR3 DNA: TGTGCCAGCACCCGATGGGGCCTGGCTTTCTTT.

The chain couples TRBV19 to TRBJ1-2, with D perhaps TRBD1 (6 bases). CDR3 length: 13 amino acids. The V gene's germline CDR1 is LNHDA and CDR2 SQIVND (reference sequence). Trimming removed 8 bases from V and 4 bases from J, with 14 bases in between. Here the CDR3 reads CASSFTGIYGYTF. The CDR3 bases are TGTGCCAGTTCGTTTACAGGGATCTATGGCTACACCTTC. The full variable domain, rest sourced from reference TRBV19 and TRBJ1-2, is DGGITQSPKYLFRKEGQNVTLSCEQNLNHDAMYWYRQDPGQGLRLIYYSQIVNDFQKGDIAEGYSVSREKKESFPLTVTSAQKNPTAFYLCASSFTGIYGYTFGSGTRLTVV.

V is TRBV1 and J is TRBJ1-2. TRBV1 is classified as a pseudogene. The length of the CDR3 is 16 residues. CDR3: CTSSQADRGEVYGYTF. CDR3 sequence (DNA): TGCACCAGCAGCCAAGCCGACCGGGGGGAGGTCTATGGCTACACCTTC.

V gene TRBV5-1 combines with J gene TRBJ1-1; D is possibly TRBD1 (5 bases). Germline-derived CDR1 and CDR2 are SGHRS and YFSETQ. The ends were cut back, 4 bases at V and 6 bases at J, with 16 bases in the middle. CDR3 size: 14 residues. In DNA, the CDR3 is TGCGCCAGCAGCCTCTCCCAGGGTTGGTCTGAAGCTTTCTTT. Translated, it gives CASSLSQGWSEAFF.

The chain carries TRBV4-2 and TRBJ1-3; D uncertain. Trimming left V 2 bases short and J 0 bases short, with 14 bases between. CDR1 is LGHNA, CDR2 YNFKEQ, per germline. CDR3 length: 17 amino acids. CDR3 nucleotides: TGTGCCAGCAGCCAATCCGCGGCCAGCCACTCTGGAAACACCATATATTTT. Its translation is CASSQSAASHSGNTIYF.

CDR3 nucleotide sequence: TGTGCCAGCAGCTTCTCCGCGGGGGGCCCTTCCAATGAGCAGTTCTTC. As protein: CASSFSAGGPSNEQFF. The rearrangement links TRBV7-6 to TRBJ2-1; 8 bases are a match to TRBD2. With V trimmed by 3 bases and J by 6 bases, 10 bases remained unmatched. This CDR3 has 16 residues. Germline-derived CDR1 and CDR2 are SGHVS and FNYEAQ.

This sequence joins TRBV5-1 and TRBJ2-1; D remains ambiguous. Trimming stripped 0 bases from V and 0 bases from J, with 7 bases between. This CDR3 spans 15 amino acids. Germline V CDR1 and CDR2: SGHRS, YFSETQ. The CDR3 DNA sequence: TGCGCCAGCAGCTTGGAGGAGAGCTCCTACAATGAGCAGTTCTTC. It encodes CASSLEESSYNEQFF.

This chain links TRBV20-1 with TRBJ2-7; TRBD1 matches at 7 bases. Trimming at V came to 5 bases and at J to 4 bases, leaving 2 bases not matched to a gene. There are 11 residues in the CDR3. Germline V gene sequence: CDR1 DFQATT, CDR2 SNEGSKA (reference sequence). The CDR3 DNA sequence: TGCAGTGCTGGGACAGATTACGAGCAGTACTTC. It codes for CSAGTDYEQYF.

The chain employs TRBV6-5 and TRBJ2-3; 10 bases are shared with TRBD1. V gave up 0 bases and J gave up 1 base; unmatched junction bases: 1. This CDR3 has 16 residues. Germline V gives CDR1 MNHEY, CDR2 SVGAGI. In DNA, the CDR3 is TGTGCCAGCAGTTACTCGGGGACAGGGGGCACAGATACGCAGTATTTT. This translates into CASSYSGTGGTDTQYF.